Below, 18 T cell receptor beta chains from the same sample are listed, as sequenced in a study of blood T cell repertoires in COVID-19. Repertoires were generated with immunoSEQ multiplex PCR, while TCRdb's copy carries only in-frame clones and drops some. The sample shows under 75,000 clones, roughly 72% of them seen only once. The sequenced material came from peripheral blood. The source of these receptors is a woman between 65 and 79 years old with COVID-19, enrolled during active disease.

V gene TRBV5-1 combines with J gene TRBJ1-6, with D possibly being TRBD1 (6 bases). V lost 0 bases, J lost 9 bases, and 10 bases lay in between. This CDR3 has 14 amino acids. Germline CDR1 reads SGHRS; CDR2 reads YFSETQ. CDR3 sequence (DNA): TGCGCCAGCAGCTTGGAGGGGGAGGGTTCACCCCTCCACTTT. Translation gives CASSLEGEGSPLHF.

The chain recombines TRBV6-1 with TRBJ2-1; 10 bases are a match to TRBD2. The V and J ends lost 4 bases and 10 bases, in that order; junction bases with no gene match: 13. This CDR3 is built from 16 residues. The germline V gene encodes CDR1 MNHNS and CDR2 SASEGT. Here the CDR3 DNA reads TGTGCCAGCAGTGGATTCGGGACTAGCGTTAACGAAGAGCAGTTCTTC. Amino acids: CASSGFGTSVNEEQFF.

The CDR3 nucleotides read TGTGCCAGCAGCCGAAACAGGCGGGAAAAACTGTTTTTT. Its protein is CASSRNRREKLFF. The chain carries TRBV11-1 and TRBJ1-4; D perhaps matches TRBD1 (5 bases). Germline V CDR1 and CDR2: SGHAT, FQDESV (reference sequence). V lost 5 bases to trimming and J lost 8 bases, with 12 bases between them. There are 13 residues in the CDR3.

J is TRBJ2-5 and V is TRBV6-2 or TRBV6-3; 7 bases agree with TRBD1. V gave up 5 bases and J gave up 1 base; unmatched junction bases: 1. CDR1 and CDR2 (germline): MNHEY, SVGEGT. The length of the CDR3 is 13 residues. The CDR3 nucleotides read TGTGCCAGCAGTCGGACAGGCCAAGAGACCCAGTACTTC. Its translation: CASSRTGQETQYF.

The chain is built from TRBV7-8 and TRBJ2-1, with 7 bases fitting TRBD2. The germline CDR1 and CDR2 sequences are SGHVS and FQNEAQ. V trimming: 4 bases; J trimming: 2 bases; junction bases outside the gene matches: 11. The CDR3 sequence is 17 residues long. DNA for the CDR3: TGTGCCAGCAGCTCCCTTGGGAGCGGGGTAACCTACAATGAGCAGTTCTTC. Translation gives CASSSLGSGVTYNEQFF. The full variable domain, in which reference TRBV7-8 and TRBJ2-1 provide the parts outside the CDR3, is GAGVSQSPRYKVAKRGQDVALRCDPISGHVSLFWYQQALGQGPEFLTYFQNEAQLDKSGLPSDRFFAERPEGSVSTLKIQRTQQEDSAVYLCASSSLGSGVTYNEQFFGPGTRLTVL.

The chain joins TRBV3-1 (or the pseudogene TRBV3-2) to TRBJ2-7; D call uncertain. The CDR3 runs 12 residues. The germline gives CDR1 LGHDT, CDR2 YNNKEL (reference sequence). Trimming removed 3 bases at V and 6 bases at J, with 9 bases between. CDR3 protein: CASSHLNREQYV. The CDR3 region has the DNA TGTGCCAGCAGCCATCTAAATCGCGAGCAGTACGTC.

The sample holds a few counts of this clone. The CDR3 DNA reads TGTGCCAGCATCAGTATATGGGGGACTCGGCACGAGCAGTACTTC. This codes for CASISIWGTRHEQYF. This sequence joins TRBV27 and TRBJ2-7, with a possible D match to TRBD2 (6 bases). Germline V gene lookup returns CDR1 MNHEY and CDR2 SMNVEV (reference sequence). V gave up 7 bases and J gave up 5 bases, with 21 bases separating them. CDR3 size: 15 residues.

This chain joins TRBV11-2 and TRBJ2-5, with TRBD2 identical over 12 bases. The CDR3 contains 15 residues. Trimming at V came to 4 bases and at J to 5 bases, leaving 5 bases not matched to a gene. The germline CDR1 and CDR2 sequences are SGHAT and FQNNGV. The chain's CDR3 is CASSSRTSGVETQYF. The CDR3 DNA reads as TGTGCCAGCAGCTCTCGGACTAGCGGGGTGGAGACCCAGTACTTC. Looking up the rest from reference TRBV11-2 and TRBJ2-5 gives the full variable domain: EAGVAQSPRYKIIEKRQSVAFWCNPISGHATLYWYQQILGQGPKLLIQFQNNGVVDDSQLPKDRFSAERLKGVDSTLKIQPAKLEDSAVYLCASSSRTSGVETQYFGPGTRLLVL.

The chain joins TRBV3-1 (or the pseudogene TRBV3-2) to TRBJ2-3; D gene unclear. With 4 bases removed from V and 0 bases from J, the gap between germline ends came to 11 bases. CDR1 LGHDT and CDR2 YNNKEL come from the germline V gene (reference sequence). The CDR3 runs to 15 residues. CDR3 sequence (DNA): TGTGCCAGCAGCCCGGGTATCTCTAGCACAGATACGCAGTATTTT. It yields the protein CASSPGISSTDTQYF.

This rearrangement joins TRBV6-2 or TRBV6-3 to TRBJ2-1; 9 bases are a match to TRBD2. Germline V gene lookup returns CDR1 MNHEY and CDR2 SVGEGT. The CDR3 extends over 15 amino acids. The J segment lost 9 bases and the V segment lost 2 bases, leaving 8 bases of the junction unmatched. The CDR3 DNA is TGTGCCAGCAGTTACGCCAGCGGGGGGAGGAGTGAGCAGTTCTTC. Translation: CASSYASGGRSEQFF.

The CDR3 nucleotides read TGCGCCAGCAGCCCGGGACAGGGGGAATCAGATACGCAGTATTTT. This codes for CASSPGQGESDTQYF. The chain recombines TRBV5-1 with TRBJ2-3; 11 nucleotides align to TRBD1. The CDR3 covers 15 residues. The germline V gene encodes CDR1 SGHRS and CDR2 YFSETQ. V lost 4 bases and J lost 4; bases outside the gene matches: 5. The entire variable domain, with the rest obtained from reference TRBV5-1 and TRBJ2-3, is as follows: KAGVTQTPRYLIKTRGQQVTLSCSPISGHRSVSWYQQTPGQGLQFLFEYFSETQRNKGNFPGRFSGRQFSNSRSEMNVSTLELGDSALYLCASSPGQGESDTQYFGPGTRLTVL.

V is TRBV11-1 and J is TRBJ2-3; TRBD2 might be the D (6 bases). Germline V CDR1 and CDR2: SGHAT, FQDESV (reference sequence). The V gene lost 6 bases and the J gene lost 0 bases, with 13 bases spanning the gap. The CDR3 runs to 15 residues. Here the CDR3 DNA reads TGTGCCAGCAGAGAGTCGGGGGTCAGCACAGATACGCAGTATTTT. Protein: CASRESGVSTDTQYF.

The CDR3 is CASSPTGLSNQPQHF. As DNA, the CDR3 is TGTGCCAGCAGCCCCACAGGGTTGAGCAATCAGCCCCAGCATTTT. This chain uses TRBV3-1 (or the pseudogene TRBV3-2) with TRBJ1-5; a possible D gene is TRBD1 (6 bases). Germline CDR1 is LGHDT and CDR2 is YNNKEL (reference sequence). This CDR3 has 15 residues. V lost 4 bases and J lost 1, with 11 bases in between.

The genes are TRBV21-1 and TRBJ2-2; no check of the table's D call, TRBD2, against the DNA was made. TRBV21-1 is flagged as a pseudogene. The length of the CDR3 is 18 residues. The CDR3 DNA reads TGTGCCAGCAGCACCCCGGGACTAGCGGGAAGACTCACCGGGGAGCTGTTTTTT. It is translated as CASSTPGLAGRLTGELFF.

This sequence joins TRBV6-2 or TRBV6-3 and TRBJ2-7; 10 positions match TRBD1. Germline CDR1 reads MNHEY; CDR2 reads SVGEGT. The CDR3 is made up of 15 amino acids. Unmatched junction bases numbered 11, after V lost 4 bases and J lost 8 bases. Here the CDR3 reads CASSSPGQGIYKQYF. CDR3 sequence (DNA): TGTGCCAGCAGTTCTCCGGGACAGGGGATTTATAAGCAGTACTTC.

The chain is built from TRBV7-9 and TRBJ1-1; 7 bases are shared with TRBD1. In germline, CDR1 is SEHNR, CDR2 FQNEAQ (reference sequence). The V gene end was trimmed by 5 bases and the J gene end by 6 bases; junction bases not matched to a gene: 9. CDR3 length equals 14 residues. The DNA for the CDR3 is TGTGCCAGCAGCCTAGGACAGGAAACTGCTGAAGCTTTCTTT. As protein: CASSLGQETAEAFF. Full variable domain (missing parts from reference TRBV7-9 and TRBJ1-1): DTGVSQNPRHKITKRGQNVTFRCDPISEHNRLYWYRQTLGQGPEFLTYFQNEAQLEKSRLLSDRFSAERPKGSFSTLEIQRTEQGDSAMYLCASSLGQETAEAFFGQGTRLTVV.

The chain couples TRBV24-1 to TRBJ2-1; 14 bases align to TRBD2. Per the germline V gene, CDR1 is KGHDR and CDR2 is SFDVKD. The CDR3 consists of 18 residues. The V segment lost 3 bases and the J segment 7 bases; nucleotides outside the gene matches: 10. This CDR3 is CATSDAGTSGRGGNEQFF. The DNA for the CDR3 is TGTGCCACCAGTGATGCCGGGACTAGCGGGAGAGGTGGGAATGAGCAGTTCTTC.

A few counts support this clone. CDR3 loop: CASSSGQPAGSPLHF. CDR3 in DNA: TGTGCCAGCAGCTCGGGACAGCCCGCGGGTTCACCCCTCCACTTT. The chain has TRBV9 and TRBJ1-6; 7 bases are a match to TRBD1. The CDR3 is 15 residues long. V lost 4 bases to trimming and J lost 9 bases; unmatched junction nucleotides: 10. CDR1 is SGDLS and CDR2 is YYNGEE in the germline V gene.